Sequencing of this T cell receptor (beta chain) was carried out in a study of blood T cell repertoires in COVID-19. In the study overall: Sites in the United States, Italy and Spain provided acute and convalescent COVID-19 samples. PBMCs, B-cell-depleted T cells, or T cells were the source of the cDNA or gDNA that made up the material.

Original analysis: From reference gene primer amplification, estimates of nucleated cell counts were derived. Assay: immunoSEQ multiplex PCR; the TCRdb copy retains only in-frame clones and omits some. The V and J calls and the clone size are those of that table, but D and trimming were determined from the DNA. The repertoire holds around 310,000 clones, with 89% as singletons. The specimen sequenced was peripheral blood. The clonotype was recovered from a woman aged 60-75 years with acute or convalescent COVID-19.

The CDR3 DNA reads as TGTGCCAGCAGGGGGGACAGCTACGAGCAGTACTTC. This codes for CASRGDSYEQYF. V gene TRBV6-5 combines with J gene TRBJ2-7; 7 bases fit TRBD1. Germline CDR1 is MNHEY and CDR2 is SVGAGI. Trimming took 6 bases from V and 3 from J; bases not matched to a gene: 2. The CDR3 totals 12 residues.